The next 15 T cell receptor beta chains were all read from a single sample in a study of blood T cells in healthy people across ages. A second PCR, run for 7 to 11 cycles, used a sample-barcoded 5' primer plus a J-beta primer mix. TCRdb passed the 5' RACE reads through MiXCR, listing each CDR3 protein once. The profile shows 630,000 or so distinct CDR3 sequences, approximately 30% of them singletons. The sample comprised blood. Receptors originate from a woman of 80 years or more in good health.

The chain employs TRBV28 and TRBJ2-5; possible D gene TRBD2, 5 bases. The V gene's germline CDR1 is MDHEN and CDR2 SYDVKM. CDR3 length: 12 residues. The V and J ends lost 6 bases and 1 base respectively, with 6 bases between them. Written as DNA, the CDR3 is TGTGCCAGCAGGACTATCCAAGAGACCCAGTACTTC. It translates to CASRTIQETQYF. The variable domain in full, with the rest retrieved from reference TRBV28 and TRBJ2-5, is DVKVTQSSRYLVKRTGEKVFLECVQDMDHENMFWYRQDPGLGLRLIYFSYDVKMKEKGDIPEGYSVSREKKERFSLILESASTNQTSMYLCASRTIQETQYFGPGTRLLVL.

Comments on this clonotype: A read error is possible here, since a much larger clone lies one base away. This chain links TRBV12-5 with TRBJ2-5, with D tentatively TRBD1 (8 bases). This CDR3 comprises 15 residues. Trimming took 3 bases from V and 11 from J, leaving 22 bases between them. Germline CDR1 and CDR2: LGHNT and FRNRAP. CDR3 coding DNA: TGTGCTAGTGGTTTTATACAGGGGGGGTACAATGAGCAGTACTTC. The encoded protein is CASGFIQGGYNEQYF.

This clonotype was counted ten times or more. This chain joins TRBV27 and TRBJ2-3; D gene uncertain. The V gene's germline CDR1 is MNHEY and CDR2 SMNVEV (reference sequence). The CDR3 length is 12 residues. The V gene lost 4 bases and the J gene lost 7 bases, with 9 bases spanning the gap. This CDR3 reads CASSSFDNTQYF. Here the CDR3 DNA reads TGTGCCAGCAGTTCCTTCGATAATACGCAGTATTTT.

In its sample, this clonotype was seen a few times. V gene TRBV5-1 combines with J gene TRBJ2-2; no firm D call. The CDR3 loop spans 11 amino acids. Germline V CDR1 and CDR2: SGHRS, YFSETQ. V was trimmed by 1 base and J by 7 bases, leaving 2 bases between them. The CDR3 region is CASSLRGELFF. In DNA, the CDR3 is TGCGCCAGCAGCTTGCGCGGGGAGCTGTTTTTT. Full variable domain (outside the CDR3, taken from reference TRBV5-1 and TRBJ2-2): KAGVTQTPRYLIKTRGQQVTLSCSPISGHRSVSWYQQTPGQGLQFLFEYFSETQRNKGNFPGRFSGRQFSNSRSEMNVSTLELGDSALYLCASSLRGELFFGEGSRLTVL.

V is TRBV11-2 and J is TRBJ2-2, with 7 bases lining up with TRBD1. The trim removed 2 bases at V and 0 bases at J, leaving 6 bases unmatched. This CDR3 region has 17 residues. Germline values: CDR1 SGHAT, CDR2 FQNNGV. The CDR3 sequence: CASSLRRQGSNTGELFF. The CDR3 region has the DNA TGTGCCAGCAGCTTAAGGAGACAGGGTTCGAACACCGGGGAGCTGTTTTTT.

This clonotype was counted at least ten times. The chain links TRBV27 to TRBJ2-7, with a weak D call TRBD1 (5 bases). CDR1 is MNHEY, CDR2 SMNVEV, per germline (reference sequence). Trimming stripped 5 bases from V and 3 bases from J, with 11 bases between. This CDR3 is 13 amino acids long. Written as DNA, the CDR3 is TGTGCCAGCAGTCGCTACAGGAGCTACGAGCAGTACTTC. Protein sequence: CASSRYRSYEQYF.

This clonotype has only a few counts. The chain links TRBV15 to TRBJ2-1, with 13 bases matching TRBD2. The DNA end lines up better with TRBJ2-7; the J call may be wrong. CDR1 and CDR2 (germline): LNHNV, YYDKDF (reference sequence). The CDR3 extends over 17 amino acids. This CDR3 is CATSTTSGGLYYNEQYF. The CDR3 DNA reads TGTGCCACCAGCACGACTAGCGGGGGGCTCTACTACAATGAGCAGTACTTC.

V gene TRBV20-1 combines with J gene TRBJ1-1, with D perhaps matching TRBD1 (6 bases). Germline V CDR1 and CDR2: DFQATT, SNEGSKA (reference sequence). This CDR3 spans 14 amino acids. Trimming took 4 bases from V and 7 from J, leaving 19 bases between them. The CDR3 reads CSATRKTGTGEAFF. Written as DNA, the CDR3 is TGCAGTGCTACCCGAAAGACAGGTACCGGTGAAGCTTTCTTT.

As to this clonotype: The junction shows a germline mismatch at one end, possibly a read error. The rearrangement uses TRBV10-3 and TRBJ2-7; TRBD1 might be the D (6 bases). CDR1 ENHRY and CDR2 SYGVKD come from the germline V gene. This CDR3 is built from 15 residues. In DNA, the CDR3 is TGTGCCATCAGGCAGGGGCAGGGGCCGGCCTACGAGCTGTACTTC. Translation: CAIRQGQGPAYELYF.

This clonotype was detected only a few times. This sequence joins TRBV3-1 and TRBJ1-1, with a weak D call TRBD1 (5 bases). CDR1 is LGHDT and CDR2 is YNNKEL in the germline V gene (reference sequence). This CDR3 is built from 13 residues. With 6 bases removed from V and 4 bases from J, the gap between germline ends came to 12 bases. The CDR3 loop reads CASRRGGVTEAFF. The CDR3 nucleotides are TGTGCCAGCAGGAGGGGTGGGGTCACTGAAGCTTTCTTT. Based on the CDR3 plus reference TRBV3-1 and TRBJ1-1, the full variable domain is DTAVSQTPKYLVTQMGNDKSIKCEQNLGHDTMYWYKQDSKKFLKIMFSYNNKELIINETVPNRFSPKSPDKAHLNLHINSLELGDSAVYFCASRRGGVTEAFFGQGTRLTVV.

This clonotype showed up many times. The chain recombines TRBV24-1 with TRBJ2-1; tentative D call: TRBD2 (6 bases). This CDR3 is 17 amino acids long. The V end lost 5 bases, the J end lost 1 base, and 17 bases lay between the germline ends. The V gene's germline CDR1 is KGHDR and CDR2 SFDVKD. In DNA form, the CDR3 reads TGTGCCACCAGTGGTACCGGGACTTTACCTTCCTACAATGAGCAGTTCTTC. Residues: CATSGTGTLPSYNEQFF.

This clonotype was detected ten times or more. CDR3 protein: CASRPNRGYEQYF. As DNA, the CDR3 is TGTGCCAGCAGACCAAACAGGGGTTACGAGCAGTACTTC. The chain uses TRBV12-3 or TRBV12-4 and TRBJ2-7; 7 bases fit TRBD1. Trimming took 6 bases from V and 4 from J; bases not matched to a gene: 6. The CDR3 is 13 amino acids.

This clonotype has just a few counts. The V gene is TRBV14, the J gene TRBJ2-1; 8 nucleotides agree with TRBD1. The CDR3 has 17 amino acids. The germline gives CDR1 SGHDN, CDR2 FVKESK. Losses at the gene ends were 4 bases for V and 5 bases for J; bases not matched to a gene: 13. The CDR3 is CASSPPRGQARDNEQFF. The CDR3 bases are TGTGCCAGCAGCCCTCCTAGGGGACAGGCCCGGGACAATGAGCAGTTCTTC.

This clonotype was counted many times. This chain connects TRBV30 to TRBJ2-1; 10 bases map to TRBD2. There are 14 residues in the CDR3. Germline V CDR1 and CDR2: GTSNPN, SVGIG (reference sequence). V trimming: 4 bases; J trimming: 9 bases; junction bases outside the gene matches: 9. The CDR3 region is CAWTRQRGGGEQFF. The DNA of the CDR3 is TGTGCCTGGACCCGACAGCGGGGGGGCGGTGAGCAGTTCTTC.

There are many counts of this clonotype. The rearrangement joins TRBV5-1 to TRBJ2-1, with D unresolved. Trimming cost V 0 bases and J 10 bases, with 5 bases left between them. This CDR3 spans 11 amino acids. CDR1 SGHRS and CDR2 YFSETQ come from the germline V gene. The CDR3 region is CASSLGSEQFF. As DNA, the CDR3 is TGCGCCAGCAGCTTGGGATCCGAGCAGTTCTTC. The variable domain in full, completed from reference TRBV5-1 and TRBJ2-1, reads KAGVTQTPRYLIKTRGQQVTLSCSPISGHRSVSWYQQTPGQGLQFLFEYFSETQRNKGNFPGRFSGRQFSNSRSEMNVSTLELGDSALYLCASSLGSEQFFGPGTRLTVL.